What follows are 21 T cell receptor beta chains derived from one specimen sequenced in a study of breast tumors, draining lymph nodes, adjacent tissues. Each CDR3 protein gets one entry after TCRdb re-called the multiplex PCR reads with MiXCR. The sample holds some 150,000 distinct CDR3 sequences, around 22% seen once. Axillary draining lymph nodes of breast cancer patients supplied the node samples. The sequencing sample was made of axillary lymph node tissue. The receptors come from a female donor with breast cancer. Some clones in this sample may be carry-over from other donors' samples.

This clonotype was detected many times. The V gene is TRBV11-1, the J gene TRBJ2-5; 10 bases match TRBD1. The CDR3 extends over 15 amino acids. The junction had 4 bases not matched to a gene; V was cut back by 2 bases and J by 4 bases. Looked up from germline, CDR1 is SGHAT and CDR2 is FQDESV (reference sequence). Here the CDR3 DNA reads TGTGCCAGCAGCTTAAGGGACAGGGGCCTAGAGACCCAGTACTTC. This translates into CASSLRDRGLETQYF.

The genes are TRBV7-9 and TRBJ1-5; the D gene is possibly TRBD1 (5 bases). This CDR3 has 14 amino acids. CDR1 is SEHNR, CDR2 FQNEAQ, per germline (reference sequence). V dropped 5 bases and J dropped 6 bases, with 14 bases sitting between them. The DNA of the CDR3 is TGTGCCAGCAGCCTCCCTACCGGGGCTCAGCCCCAGCATTTT. Amino acid sequence: CASSLPTGAQPQHF.

The CDR3 DNA is TGTGCCAGTGGTACGGGGACAGGGGGCAATCAGCCCCAGCATTTT. Encoded protein: CASGTGTGGNQPQHF. This chain joins TRBV19 and TRBJ1-5, with 10 bases aligning to TRBD1. V lost 8 bases and J lost 2; bases outside the gene matches: 6. CDR3 length equals 15 residues. CDR1 and CDR2 from the germline V gene are LNHDA and SQIVND (reference sequence).

This clonotype was picked up many times. The CDR3 is CSARGGLAGRGSTDTQYF. In nucleotides, the CDR3 is TGCAGTGCTAGAGGGGGACTAGCGGGGCGGGGGAGCACAGATACGCAGTATTTT. The rearrangement joins TRBV20-1 to TRBJ2-3; 13 positions match TRBD2. The CDR3 sequence is 18 residues long. Germline V gene lookup returns CDR1 DFQATT and CDR2 SNEGSKA (reference sequence). Trimming cost V 1 base and J 0 bases; bases outside gene matches: 7.

The rearrangement links TRBV7-8 to TRBJ2-7; D remains unclear. The CDR3 totals 14 residues. Germline V gene data show CDR1 as SGHVS and CDR2 as FQNEAQ. The CDR3 DNA is TGTCCCTGCAGCCCAAGACCGATCTCGTACGAGCAGTACTTC. This encodes CPCSPRPISYEQYF.

CDR3 protein: CASSQSPPGTQPQHF. CDR3 nucleotide sequence: TGTGCCAGCAGCCAATCTCCACCGGGGACCCAGCCCCAGCATTTT. The chain links TRBV4-2 to TRBJ1-5, with a possible D match to TRBD1 (5 bases). V was trimmed by 2 bases and J by 7 bases, leaving 15 bases between them. This CDR3 is 15 amino acids long. Germline loops: CDR1 LGHNA, CDR2 YNFKEQ.

This clonotype showed up many times. The genes are TRBV2 and TRBJ2-2; D may be TRBD2 (5 bases). Germline V gene lookup returns CDR1 SNHLY and CDR2 FYNNEI. The CDR3 has 16 residues. With 6 bases removed from V and 0 bases from J, the gap between germline ends came to 14 bases. CDR3 protein: CASSPGRAANTGELFF. In DNA, the CDR3 is TGTGCCAGCAGCCCCGGGCGGGCCGCGAACACCGGGGAGCTGTTTTTT. Drawing the rest from reference TRBV2 and TRBJ2-2, the complete variable domain is EPEVTQTPSHQVTQMGQEVILRCVPISNHLYFYWYRQILGQKVEFLVSFYNNEISEKSEIFDDQFSVERPDGSNFTLKIRSTKLEDSAMYFCASSPGRAANTGELFFGEGSRLTVL.

The sample holds many counts of this clonotype. The chain uses TRBV5-1 and TRBJ2-2, with 9 bases lining up with TRBD1. This CDR3 has 16 amino acids. V shed 3 bases, J shed 0 bases, and the junction held 3 bases outside the gene matches. Germline assignment: CDR1 SGHRS and CDR2 YFSETQ. The CDR3 coding sequence is TGCGCCAGCAGCTCGGGACAGGGCGCGAACACCGGGGAGCTGTTTTTT. Translating gives CASSSGQGANTGELFF.

This clonotype was seen ten or more times. The CDR3 loop is CASSLGPRNEQFF. CDR3 in DNA: TGCGCCAGCAGCTTGGGCCCCAGGAATGAGCAGTTCTTC. The rearrangement joins TRBV5-1 to TRBJ2-1; D uncertain. Trimming took off 0 bases at V and 7 bases at J, with 8 bases between the two ends. Per the germline V gene, CDR1 is SGHRS and CDR2 is YFSETQ. This CDR3 region has 13 residues. Based on the CDR3 plus reference TRBV5-1 and TRBJ2-1, the full variable domain is KAGVTQTPRYLIKTRGQQVTLSCSPISGHRSVSWYQQTPGQGLQFLFEYFSETQRNKGNFPGRFSGRQFSNSRSEMNVSTLELGDSALYLCASSLGPRNEQFFGPGTRLTVL.

This clonotype has ten or more counts. This sequence joins TRBV5-1 and TRBJ2-7, with D unclear. Deletions cut 1 base from V and 5 bases from J, with 16 bases between. Germline values: CDR1 SGHRS, CDR2 YFSETQ. The CDR3 has 15 amino acids. The CDR3, as DNA: TGCGCCAGCAGCTTGAATGCCAACCTCGTACACGAGCAGTACTTC. As protein: CASSLNANLVHEQYF.

This clonotype showed up many times. The V call is TRBV24-1, the J call TRBJ2-3; possibly TRBD1 for D (5 bases). Trimming removed 0 bases from V and 5 bases from J, with 5 bases in between. The CDR3 totals 13 residues. Germline CDR1 and CDR2: KGHDR and SFDVKD. The CDR3 reads CATSDLQGDTQYF. In DNA form, the CDR3 reads TGTGCCACCAGTGATTTGCAGGGAGATACGCAGTATTTT.

V gene TRBV2 combines with J gene TRBJ2-3; 7 bases are a match to TRBD1. This CDR3 contains 14 residues. V shed 6 bases, J shed 8 bases, and the junction held 11 bases outside the gene matches. The germline V gene encodes CDR1 SNHLY and CDR2 FYNNEI. The DNA for the CDR3 is TGTGCCAGCAGATACGAGGGGGCTGAAGGTACGCAGTATTTT. Protein product: CASRYEGAEGTQYF.

This clonotype has at least ten counts. This chain joins TRBV6-1 and TRBJ2-1; D might be TRBD1 (5 bases). The germline gives CDR1 MNHNS, CDR2 SASEGT. This CDR3 is 14 amino acids long. Trimming took off 1 base at V and 8 bases at J, with 12 bases between the two ends. The CDR3 is CASSEGGAKHEQFF. The CDR3, as DNA: TGTGCCAGCAGTGAAGGGGGCGCAAAACATGAGCAGTTCTTC.

As for this clonotype: This may be a read error: a much more frequent sequence differs by one nucleotide. This chain connects TRBV7-9 to TRBJ2-2; the D gene is possibly TRBD1 (6 bases). Germline values: CDR1 SEHNR, CDR2 FQNEAQ (reference sequence). Trimming removed 3 bases at V and 3 bases at J, with 11 bases between. The CDR3 loop spans 15 amino acids. The CDR3 DNA is TGTGCCAGCAGCTTGCCCAGGACAGACACCGGGGAGCTGTTTTTT. Encoded protein: CASSLPRTDTGELFF.

This clonotype was seen at least ten times. This sequence joins TRBV6-5 and TRBJ2-7, with D tentatively TRBD2 (6 bases). Germline V CDR1 and CDR2: MNHEY, SVGAGI. The CDR3 extends over 14 amino acids. V gave up 0 bases and J gave up 4 bases, with 10 bases separating them. Written as DNA, the CDR3 is TGTGCCAGCAGTTACTCGGGCGGGAATTACGAGCAGTACTTC. Its protein is CASSYSGGNYEQYF.

Of note for this clonotype: A much larger clone is a single base away; this may be a read error. The chain combines TRBV12-3 or TRBV12-4 with TRBJ2-1, with D unresolved. The CDR3 runs to 13 residues. CDR3 DNA sequence: TGTGCCAGCAGTTCACAGCTAGGAGATGAGCAGCTCTTC. It codes for CASSSQLGDEQLF.

For this clonotype: One end of the junction does not line up with germline, which may come from a read error. The rearrangement joins TRBV20-1 to TRBJ2-1; D unclear. This CDR3 region has 11 residues. Germline V gives CDR1 DFQATT, CDR2 SNEGSKA (reference sequence). CDR3 loop: CSASRFNEQSF. Here the CDR3 DNA reads TGCAGTGCTAGCAGGTTCAATGAGCAGTCCTTC.

A single count supports this clonotype. V and J are TRBV3-1 and TRBJ2-1; 13 bases line up with TRBD2. Per the germline V gene, CDR1 is LGHDT and CDR2 is YNNKEL (reference sequence). The CDR3 spans 18 residues. The CDR3 here is CAAARGRGRTSGSNEQFF. The CDR3 nucleotides read TGTGCAGCAGCCAGGGGCAGGGGACGGACTAGCGGGAGTAATGAGCAGTTCTTC.

Ten or more counts support this clonotype. The V gene is TRBV11-3, the J gene TRBJ2-2, with D unresolved. Trimming stripped 1 base from V and 5 bases from J, with 2 bases between. The CDR3 loop spans 12 amino acids. Germline V gene sequence: CDR1 SGHNT, CDR2 YENEEA. The CDR3 sequence is CASSLATGELFF. CDR3 coding DNA: TGTGCCAGCAGCTTAGCGACCGGGGAGCTGTTTTTT.

This clonotype was seen at least ten times. V and J are TRBV7-9 and TRBJ2-7; D may be TRBD1 (7 bases). This CDR3 region has 17 residues. Germline V gene lookup returns CDR1 SEHNR and CDR2 FQNEAQ (reference sequence). V shed 5 bases and J shed 2 bases, with 22 bases lying between them. The CDR3 DNA sequence: TGTGCCAGCAGCCTCGCGGGACAGTCCGTTCTACCCTACGAGCAGTACTTC. Encoded protein: CASSLAGQSVLPYEQYF.

Regarding this clonotype: A much larger clone differs by one base, so this may be a read error. V and J are TRBV14 and TRBJ1-3; D ambiguous. The length of the CDR3 is 15 residues. Germline CDR1 is SGHDN and CDR2 is FVKESK. CDR3 amino acids: CASSELVTSGNTTYF. For the CDR3, the DNA is TGTGCCAGCAGTGAGCTTGTGACCTCTGGAAACACCACATATTTT.